Presented here are 12 T cell receptor beta chains from one specimen sequenced in a study of T cell repertoires in urothelial bladder cancer. This table comes from immunoSEQ multiplex PCR, and its TCRdb copy is limited to in-frame clones, with some not included. The data show around 10,000 clones, with roughly 63% seen just once and about 34% held by the top ten. Sample: tumor-infiltrating cells from bladder cancer. The source of these receptors is a human donor with urothelial carcinoma.

The chain employs TRBV4-3 and TRBJ2-1; D is tentatively TRBD1 or TRBD2 (5 bases each). CDR1 LGHNA and CDR2 YSLEER come from the germline V gene. This CDR3 comprises 12 residues. The V gene lost 1 base and the J gene lost 9 bases, with 7 bases spanning the gap. The CDR3 nucleotides are TGCGCCAGCAGCCAAGTCGGGGCTGAGCAGTTCTTC. Encoded protein: CASSQVGAEQFF.

This chain links TRBV29-1 with TRBJ1-1, with D possibly being TRBD1 (5 bases). CDR1 is SQVTM, CDR2 ANQGSEA, per germline. CDR3 length: 13 residues. V shed 5 bases and J shed 4 bases, with 14 bases lying between them. CDR3 coding DNA: TGCAGCGTTTCGTCCGCCCAGGGCACTGAAGCTTTCTTT. This codes for CSVSSAQGTEAFF.

The chain links TRBV9 to TRBJ1-2, with a tentative D call TRBD1 (6 bases). CDR3 length equals 14 residues. Trimming left V 0 bases short and J 4 bases short, with 10 bases between. Germline assignment: CDR1 SGDLS and CDR2 YYNGEE. CDR3 sequence (DNA): TGTGCCAGCAGCGTAGACGGACAGCCCTATGGCTACACCTTC. Translated: CASSVDGQPYGYTF.

The J gene is TRBJ2-3, the V gene TRBV7-6; D remains unclear. Germline V gene sequence: CDR1 SGHVS, CDR2 FNYEAQ. V lost 5 bases and J 6 bases, leaving 9 bases between the germline ends. This CDR3 is 12 amino acids long. CDR3 sequence reads: CASSVQADTQYF. The CDR3 DNA reads TGTGCCAGCAGCGTACAAGCTGATACGCAGTATTTT. Full variable domain (outside the CDR3, taken from reference TRBV7-6 and TRBJ2-3): GAGVSQSPRYKVTKRGQDVALRCDPISGHVSLYWYRQALGQGPEFLTYFNYEAQQDKSGLPNDRFSAERPEGSISTLTIQRTEQRDSAMYRCASSVQADTQYFGPGTRLTVL.

The chain is built from TRBV30 and TRBJ1-1; TRBD1 matches at 9 bases. This CDR3 is built from 15 residues. V lost 1 base to trimming and J lost 7 bases; unmatched junction nucleotides: 10. Germline V gene data show CDR1 as GTSNPN and CDR2 as SVGIG (reference sequence). The CDR3 coding sequence is TGTGCCTGGAGTGACCCGAGGACAGGGGTCATTGAAGCTTTCTTT. It encodes CAWSDPRTGVIEAFF.

V usage is TRBV2 and J usage is TRBJ2-4, with 7 nucleotides matching TRBD1. The CDR3 loop spans 15 amino acids. V lost 6 bases and J lost 0; bases outside the gene matches: 5. CDR1 is SNHLY and CDR2 is FYNNEI in the germline V gene. CDR3 loop: CASSLRGLAKNIQYF. The CDR3, as DNA: TGTGCCAGCAGCCTAAGGGGGCTAGCCAAAAACATTCAGTACTTC.

Comment on this clone: Other DNA sequences in this specimen translate into the identical CDR3. This sequence joins TRBV6-5 and TRBJ1-3, with 8 nucleotides matching TRBD1. This CDR3 is 16 amino acids long. CDR1 and CDR2 from the germline V gene are MNHEY and SVGAGI. Unmatched junction bases numbered 4, after V lost 0 bases and J lost 3 bases. The CDR3 loop reads CASSYSGTGFGNTIYF. CDR3 bases: TGTGCCAGCAGTTACTCTGGGACAGGTTTTGGAAACACCATATATTTT.

The chain is built from TRBV6-1 and TRBJ1-1, with D possibly matching TRBD1 (5 bases). This CDR3 is 13 amino acids long. Trimming removed 4 bases from V and 1 base from J, with 7 bases in between. In germline, CDR1 is MNHNS, CDR2 SASEGT. For the CDR3, the DNA is TGTGCCAGCAGTGCGACAGCGAACACTGAAGCTTTCTTT. Translating gives CASSATANTEAFF.

The gene calls are TRBV5-6 and TRBJ2-7; weak D call: TRBD2 (6 bases). CDR3 size: 16 residues. V was cut by 2 bases and J by 0 bases, with 15 bases left in between. The germline V gene has CDR1 SGHDT and CDR2 YYEEEE. This chain's CDR3 is CASSLTGLLSSYEQYF. The CDR3 bases are TGTGCCAGCAGCTTAACGGGACTCTTAAGCTCCTACGAGCAGTACTTC.

This clone was found a few times. The chain couples TRBV25-1 to TRBJ1-6, with a possible D match to TRBD1 (6 bases). Germline V gene lookup returns CDR1 MGHDK and CDR2 SYGVNS. Trimming removed 6 bases at V and 5 bases at J, with 17 bases between. This CDR3 region has 16 residues. CDR3 coding DNA: TGTGCCAGCAGCTCGTCAGGGGATTACCATAATTCACCCCTCCACTTT. This translates into CASSSSGDYHNSPLHF.

The genes are TRBV7-9 and TRBJ2-7, with 9 bases aligning to TRBD1. This CDR3 has 15 amino acids. V lost 2 bases and J lost 7; bases outside the gene matches: 9. In germline, CDR1 is SEHNR, CDR2 FQNEAQ (reference sequence). The CDR3 spells CASSLTGSGTGEQYF. CDR3 sequence (DNA): TGTGCCAGCAGCTTAACGGGGTCAGGGACAGGGGAGCAGTACTTC. The complete variable domain, with remaining parts taken from reference TRBV7-9 and TRBJ2-7, reads DTGVSQNPRHKITKRGQNVTFRCDPISEHNRLYWYRQTLGQGPEFLTYFQNEAQLEKSRLLSDRFSAERPKGSFSTLEIQRTEQGDSAMYLCASSLTGSGTGEQYFGPGTRLTVT.

This chain uses TRBV2 with TRBJ2-3, with 8 bases that match TRBD2. V lost 11 bases, J lost 1 base, and 23 bases stayed unmatched. The CDR3 sequence is 19 residues long. Germline assignment: CDR1 SNHLY and CDR2 FYNNEI. CDR3 sequence: CAELGLAGGPGRGTDTQYF. The DNA of the CDR3 is TGTGCCGAACTGGGTCTCGCGGGGGGTCCGGGCAGGGGCACAGATACGCAGTATTTT.